The clone carrying this TCR beta chain has ten or more counts. Its antigen remains unknown. This entry belongs to a study of early T cells in non-severe SARS-CoV-2 infection. Study-level points and caveats: CD4 and private specificities were missed by VDJdb matching, which favored anti-spike CD8 responses.

MiXCR was run by TCRdb on the 5' RACE reads, yielding one entry per CDR3 protein. Among 65,000 to 80,000 distinct CDR3 sequences listed, over 10% were seen once. Trimming stripped 3 bases from V and 0 bases from J, with 6 bases between. CDR1 and CDR2 (germline): MDHEN, SYDVKM. The CDR3 has 15 residues. Source material: whole blood. The chain combines TRBV28 with TRBJ2-6; the D is unclear. The clonotype comes from an adult who was a healthcare worker with PCR-confirmed SARS-CoV-2 infection or an uninfected control (not recorded which). DNA for the CDR3: TGTGCCAGCAGTTTTGAGCACTCTGGGGCCAACGTCCTGACTTTC. Residues: CASSFEHSGANVLTF.